The clone carrying this T cell receptor (beta chain) appeared a few times. The antigen is unknown. The entry originates in a study of beta chain features in type 1 diabetes. General study points: Comparison showed that naive, central memory and Treg TCRB repertoires appeared more similar among patients than among healthy donors.

Isolated RNA was reverse transcribed in full, so expressed TCRB transcripts were sequenced. Some clones are missing from TCRdb's copy, which holds only in-frame ones; the method was immunoSEQ multiplex PCR. Among a few hundred thousand clones listed, about 12% were seen once. The receptor was derived from a man between 18 and 35 years old in good health. The source material was naive CD4+ T cells from blood.

The CDR3 sequence is CASSPSTSGNYEQYF. The CDR3 DNA follows: TGCGCCAGCAGCCCATCGACTAGCGGGAACTACGAGCAGTACTTC. V usage is TRBV4-3 and J usage is TRBJ2-7; 11 bases are shared with TRBD2. The CDR3 is 15 residues long. The junction had 5 bases not matched to a gene; V was cut back by 4 bases and J by 3 bases. In germline, CDR1 is LGHNA, CDR2 YSLEER.